Described below is a single TCR beta chain sequence and its context. The source of the sample is a study of blood T cell repertoires in COVID-19. Study context: Sites in the United States, Italy and Spain provided acute and convalescent COVID-19 samples. Nucleic acid was either cDNA or gDNA, and it came from T cells, B-cell-depleted T cells, or PBMCs.

Original handling: Amplified reference gene primers provided the basis for estimating nucleated cell counts. The table came from immunoSEQ multiplex PCR; TCRdb's copy has only in-frame clones and leaves some out. V, J and clone size are those of that table, while D and trimming were read from the DNA. This sample carries 65,000 or so clones, roughly four fifths of them seen once, and the ten largest clones take approximately 0.8%. The CDR3 has 15 amino acids. Unmatched junction bases numbered 7, after V lost 4 bases and J lost 5 bases. Sequenced input: peripheral blood. The chain recombines TRBV23-1 with TRBJ2-2; 7 bases match TRBD2. TRBV23-1 is placed among ORFs of uncertain function. This receptor was taken from a woman aged 70-85 years with acute or convalescent COVID-19. This chain's CDR3 is CASSPGLEPTGELFF. The CDR3 DNA sequence: TGCGCCAGCAGTCCCGGACTAGAGCCAACCGGGGAGCTGTTTTTT.